Shown below are 21 T cell receptor beta chains from a single sample sequenced in a study of CD8+ T cells in alopecia areata. RNA extraction and reverse transcription yielded cDNA as sequencing template. Sequencing used immunoSEQ multiplex PCR; TCRdb keeps in-frame clones, though not all of them. The sample yields about 220,000 clones, about 57% seen once. Treatment defined: oral pan-JAK inhibitor, 5-10 mg twice daily. The source material was CD4+ T cells sorted from blood, sampled at week 4, from a patient treated with tofacitinib. These receptors were collected from a human donor with alopecia areata.

This clone was seen more than once but under ten times. The chain links TRBV5-6 to TRBJ2-5; 8 positions agree with TRBD2. The germline V gene encodes CDR1 SGHDT and CDR2 YYEEEE. This CDR3 is 16 amino acids long. V dropped 4 bases and J dropped 7; count of bases not matched to a gene: 15. Written as DNA, the CDR3 is TGTGCCAGCAGCCCTACGGCGGGGGGCCCAAGATGGACCCAGTACTTC. This translates into CASSPTAGGPRWTQYF.

The V gene is TRBV5-1, the J gene TRBJ2-3; 11 bases fit TRBD1. Germline V gives CDR1 SGHRS, CDR2 YFSETQ. The CDR3 length is 16 residues. J was trimmed by 2 bases and V by 7 bases; bases with no gene match: 9. This CDR3 is CASHGQGATPTDTQYF. CDR3 nucleotides: TGCGCCAGCCACGGACAGGGGGCTACTCCCACAGATACGCAGTATTTT. The whole variable domain, filled in from reference TRBV5-1 and TRBJ2-3, reads KAGVTQTPRYLIKTRGQQVTLSCSPISGHRSVSWYQQTPGQGLQFLFEYFSETQRNKGNFPGRFSGRQFSNSRSEMNVSTLELGDSALYLCASHGQGATPTDTQYFGPGTRLTVL.

The chain uses TRBV5-1 and TRBJ2-7, with D unclear. Trimming took off 0 bases at V and 2 bases at J, with 9 bases between the two ends. The CDR3 has 14 residues. Germline V gene lookup returns CDR1 SGHRS and CDR2 YFSETQ. CDR3: CASSLEPEPYEQYF. The DNA for the CDR3 is TGCGCCAGCAGCTTGGAGCCTGAACCCTACGAGCAGTACTTC.

The chain carries TRBV10-3 and TRBJ1-1, with D possibly matching TRBD1 (5 bases). The V end was cut by 5 bases, the J end by 0 bases, with 10 bases between. The CDR3 is made up of 14 amino acids. Per the germline V gene, CDR1 is ENHRY and CDR2 is SYGVKD. The CDR3 DNA is TGTGCCATCAGTCCGGGACTCCTGAACACTGAAGCTTTCTTT. Its protein product is CAISPGLLNTEAFF.

V usage is TRBV30 and J usage is TRBJ2-2; D gene uncertain. CDR1 is GTSNPN, CDR2 SVGIG, per germline (reference sequence). The CDR3 spans 13 residues. Trimming took off 0 bases at V and 5 bases at J, with 7 bases between the two ends. CDR3 loop: CAWSVLETGELFF. The DNA for the CDR3 is TGTGCCTGGAGTGTACTCGAAACCGGGGAGCTGTTTTTT.

The rearrangement uses TRBV19 and TRBJ1-1; TRBD1 might be the D (6 bases). Looked up from germline, CDR1 is LNHDA and CDR2 is SQIVND (reference sequence). The CDR3 runs to 16 residues. V was pared by 6 bases and J by 4 bases, with 21 bases between. CDR3: CASSLRDIGGGTEAFF. The CDR3 DNA reads as TGTGCCAGTAGCCTGCGGGACATAGGAGGAGGCACTGAAGCTTTCTTT.

This clone was found once. The V call is TRBV5-1, the J call TRBJ1-2; D gene unclear. Per the germline V gene, CDR1 is SGHRS and CDR2 is YFSETQ. Between the trimmed V and J ends, which lost 2 bases and 8 bases, there was a span of 13 bases. This CDR3 has 13 amino acids. In DNA form, the CDR3 reads TGCGCCAGCAGCTTACAAGATCAAGGCGGCTACACCTTC. Translation: CASSLQDQGGYTF.

The V call is TRBV6-5, the J call TRBJ2-7; TRBD2 might be the D (6 bases). This CDR3 is built from 14 residues. Germline V lookup: CDR1 MNHEY, CDR2 SVGAGI. The V gene lost 4 bases and the J gene lost 5 bases, with 15 bases spanning the gap. CDR3 bases: TGTGCCAGCAGTTCGGGCGGGGCAAGGGACGAGCAGTACTTC. This codes for CASSSGGARDEQYF.

CDR3 nucleotide sequence: TGTGCCTGTTCCCGGGGCGGGGAGACCCAGTACTTC. Translated, it gives CACSRGGETQYF. The rearrangement links TRBV30 to TRBJ2-5, with D perhaps TRBD1 or TRBD2 (5 bases each). The CDR3 extends over 12 amino acids. Trimming removed 6 bases at V and 5 bases at J, with 13 bases between. Germline V gene sequence: CDR1 GTSNPN, CDR2 SVGIG (reference sequence).

The sample holds a few counts of this clone. At one of its ends the junction is not consistent with the germline gene, which may arise from a read error. The chain carries TRBV6-1 and TRBJ2-2; 11 nucleotides line up with TRBD2. The CDR3 is 15 residues long. Looked up from germline, CDR1 is MNHNS and CDR2 is SASEGT. CDR3 in DNA: TGTGCCATCAGTGAACTAGCGGGGGACACCGGGGAGCTGTTTTTT. Residues: CAISELAGDTGELFF.

This rearrangement joins TRBV6-5 to TRBJ2-2; perhaps TRBD2 as D (5 bases). Trimming shortened V by 6 bases and J by 5 bases, and 10 bases separated the two germline ends. In germline, CDR1 is MNHEY, CDR2 SVGAGI. The CDR3 is 13 residues long. The CDR3 DNA reads TGTGCCAGCAGCCACCCGGGGACCGGGGAGCTGTTTTTT. It specifies CASSHPGTGELFF.

This clone was detected a few times. The V call is TRBV10-2, the J call TRBJ1-1; 7 bases match TRBD1. CDR3 size: 15 residues. CDR1 is WSHSY and CDR2 is SAAADI in the germline V gene. Trimming took 7 bases from V and 3 from J; bases not matched to a gene: 11. The CDR3: CASMTPDRAYTEAFF. For the CDR3, the DNA is TGCGCCAGCATGACCCCCGACAGGGCATACACTGAAGCTTTCTTT.

V is TRBV10-3 and J is TRBJ1-2; 7 bases align to TRBD1. The J segment lost 4 bases and the V segment lost 5 bases, leaving 13 bases of the junction unmatched. This CDR3 spans 16 amino acids. Per the germline V gene, CDR1 is ENHRY and CDR2 is SYGVKD. The CDR3 loop reads CAISITGQSSGYGYTF. DNA of the CDR3: TGTGCCATCAGTATTACGGGACAGTCAAGCGGCTATGGCTACACCTTC.

The chain carries TRBV5-1 and TRBJ2-7; 7 bases line up with TRBD1. Germline V gene sequence: CDR1 SGHRS, CDR2 YFSETQ. The CDR3 has 15 residues. Trimming took 4 bases from V and 0 from J; bases not matched to a gene: 7. The CDR3 DNA is TGCGCCAGCAGCCCCCGGGACAGCCCCTCCTACGAGCAGTACTTC. Residues: CASSPRDSPSYEQYF.

The chain combines TRBV5-4 with TRBJ2-1; weak D call: TRBD1 (5 bases). V gave up 6 bases and J gave up 6 bases, with 19 bases separating them. The CDR3 consists of 15 residues. Germline V gene sequence: CDR1 SGHNT, CDR2 YYREEE (reference sequence). CDR3: CASTYPQGLANEQFF. The CDR3 nucleotides read TGTGCCAGCACATATCCCCAGGGTCTGGCCAATGAGCAGTTCTTC.

The chain carries TRBV29-1 and TRBJ2-3; TRBD1 matches at 12 bases. Per the germline V gene, CDR1 is SQVTM and CDR2 is ANQGSEA. The junction had 7 bases not matched to a gene; V was cut back by 6 bases and J by 3 bases. CDR3 length: 15 amino acids. In DNA, the CDR3 is TGCAGCGTCGCAATGGGACAGGGGGCTACAGATACGCAGTATTTT. Its translation is CSVAMGQGATDTQYF.

The chain uses TRBV29-1 and TRBJ1-1; possible D gene TRBD1, 6 bases. The CDR3 loop spans 13 amino acids. Germline V lookup: CDR1 SQVTM, CDR2 ANQGSEA. V was shortened by 7 bases and J by 10 bases, with 22 bases between the two germline ends. The CDR3 loop reads CSANGGQGLGAFF. The CDR3 DNA is TGCAGCGCAAACGGCGGGCAGGGGTTAGGAGCTTTCTTT.

The CDR3: CASSASGGPYNEQFF. CDR3 coding DNA: TGTGCCAGCAGCGCTAGCGGGGGACCTTACAATGAGCAGTTCTTC. V is TRBV9 and J is TRBJ2-1, with TRBD2 matching 10 bases. The CDR3 contains 15 residues. From germline, CDR1 is SGDLS and CDR2 YYNGEE. With V trimmed by 3 bases and J by 4 bases, 4 bases remained unmatched.

The sample holds a few counts of this clone. The chain recombines TRBV27 with TRBJ1-5, with TRBD1 matching over 8 bases. CDR3 size: 18 residues. Germline V gives CDR1 MNHEY, CDR2 SMNVEV (reference sequence). With 4 bases clipped from V and 2 bases from J, the junction kept 13 bases outside the gene matches. The chain's CDR3 is CASSSYVTGGGGNQPQHF. The CDR3 DNA follows: TGTGCCAGCAGTTCATACGTAACAGGGGGAGGCGGCAATCAGCCCCAGCATTTT.

V and J are TRBV14 and TRBJ1-6; D perhaps matches TRBD1 (5 bases). In germline, CDR1 is SGHDN, CDR2 FVKESK. The CDR3 runs 19 residues. V was clipped by 4 bases and J by 1 base, with 20 bases between them. The CDR3 nucleotides read TGTGCCAGCAGCCTCAGGCTCCCCGGGGCAGGATCCTATAATTCACCCCTCCACTTT. This sequence encodes CASSLRLPGAGSYNSPLHF. Looking up the rest from reference TRBV14 and TRBJ1-6 gives the full variable domain: EAGVTQFPSHSVIEKGQTVTLRCDPISGHDNLYWYRRVMGKEIKFLLHFVKESKQDESGMPNNRFLAERTGGTYSTLKVQPAELEDSGVYFCASSLRLPGAGSYNSPLHFGNGTRLTVT.

This clone was detected only a few times. The genes are TRBV18 and TRBJ2-1; the match to TRBD2 covers 10 bases. The germline V gene encodes CDR1 KGHSH and CDR2 LQKENI. The length of the CDR3 is 14 residues. The trim removed 5 bases at V and 5 bases at J, leaving 3 bases unmatched. The CDR3 coding sequence is TGTGCCAGCTCAGGGACTAGCGTCAACAATGAGCAGTTCTTC. It specifies CASSGTSVNNEQFF.